The rows below give T cell receptor beta chains drawn from one sample of a study of CD8+ T cells in alopecia areata. Measured with immunoSEQ multiplex PCR; TCRdb has only the in-frame clones, and not every one. The sample contains 90,000 to 120,000 clones, roughly 84% of which appear only once. The starting material was CD8+ T cells sorted from blood, obtained at week 24, from a patient treated with tofacitinib. The receptors originated from a human donor with alopecia areata. The CDR3 runs from the conserved cysteine through the conserved F or W. D genes are given only for firm matches. Rows give clone size only sometimes, using once, few, many, or a class for an expanded clone.

TGTGCCAGCAGCAGGGATTCGAACACTGAAGCTTTCTTT,CASSRDSNTEAFF,-,TRBJ1-1,TRBV7-9,once
TGCAGCGTTGGAGACAGGGGGTCAAGCTCCTACAATGAGCAGTTCTTC,CSVGDRGSSSYNEQFF,TRBD1,TRBJ2-1,TRBV29-1,-
TGTGCCAGCAGTGAAGCGGCCGCAGATACGCAGTATTTT,CASSEAAADTQYF,-,TRBJ2-3,TRBV6-1,-
TGCGCCAGCAGTCTAGGACTAGCGGGGTCGGGGACCCAGTACTTC,CASSLGLAGSGTQYF,TRBD2,TRBJ2-5,TRBV4-1,-
TGCGCCAGCAGCCAAGATTCAGGGCCGAGAGAGACCCAGTACTTC,CASSQDSGPRETQYF,-,TRBJ2-5,TRBV4-3,few
TGTGCCAGCAGTTTATCCCGGAGCCACGAGCAGTACTTC,CASSLSRSHEQYF,-,TRBJ2-7,TRBV27,-
TGTGCCAGCAGTACCAGGGGGGACGGTGAAGCTTTCTTT,CASSTRGDGEAFF,TRBD1,TRBJ1-1,TRBV2,-
TGCGCCAGCAGCCAAGATCTAGGGCCACGTAATGAGCAGTTCTTC,CASSQDLGPRNEQFF,-,TRBJ2-1,TRBV4-3,-
TGCGCCAGCAGCTTAGCGCCCGGGACAGGCTCTGGGGCCAACGTCCTGACTTTC,CASSLAPGTGSGANVLTF,TRBD1,TRBJ2-6,TRBV5-1,-
TGTGCCAGCAGTGAACGAGCGGGCCCCAGAGTAGAGCAGTACTTC,CASSERAGPRVEQYF,-,TRBJ2-7,TRBV2,-
TGTGCCAGCAGCTCACCAACAGGACAAGAGACCCAGTACTTC,CASSSPTGQETQYF,-,TRBJ2-5,TRBV7-2,-
TGTGCCAGTAGTCCTCCCCCGGGGCCGGCTGAAGCTTTCTTT,CASSPPPGPAEAFF,-,TRBJ1-1,TRBV19,-
TGTGCCAGCAGCTTGAGAGGGCCGGGGTCCTACGAGCAGTACTTC,CASSLRGPGSYEQYF,-,TRBJ2-7,TRBV5-4,-
TGTGCCAGCAGCCCAGAATCCGGGACAGGGTCCTATGGCTACACCTTC,CASSPESGTGSYGYTF,TRBD1,TRBJ1-2,TRBV11-2,-
TGTGCCAGCAGTTACAGGACAGGGAATCAGCCCCAGCATTTT,CASSYRTGNQPQHF,TRBD1,TRBJ1-5,TRBV6-5,-
TGTGCCAGCTCACCACTCCGGGTTAGCTCTGGAAACACCATATATTTT,CASSPLRVSSGNTIYF,-,TRBJ1-3,TRBV18,-
TGTGCCATCAAAATCGGGGTCGAAGAGACCCAGTACTTC,CAIKIGVEETQYF,-,TRBJ2-5,TRBV10-3,few
TGCAGCGTTGTCCAGGGCTTTGGTGGCTACACCTTC,CSVVQGFGGYTF,-,TRBJ1-2,TRBV29-1,-
TGTGCCAGCAGCCCCGGGGGGTCCTACGAGCAGTACTTC,CASSPGGSYEQYF,TRBD2,TRBJ2-7,TRBV27,-
TGTGCCAGCAGCCCGGGAACTCAGGATAACTATGGCTACACCTTC,CASSPGTQDNYGYTF,-,TRBJ1-2,TRBV13,-
TGTGCCAGCAGCTGGGGACTAGCGGGGGGCTACCCCGGGGAGCTGTTTTTT,CASSWGLAGGYPGELFF,TRBD2,TRBJ2-2,TRBV7-2,-
TGTGCCAGCAGCTTAGGTGGGTCGTACCAAGAGACCCAGTACTTC,CASSLGGSYQETQYF,-,TRBJ2-5,TRBV5-4,once
TGTGCCAGCAGCTCCCTTTACTACGAGCAGTACTTC,CASSSLYYEQYF,-,TRBJ2-7,TRBV7-9,-
TGTGCCAGTTCCCAGGACCCCGCGCAATCCAATGAGCAGTTCTTC,CASSQDPAQSNEQFF,-,TRBJ2-1,TRBV13,-
TGTGCCAGCAGCCATGGGACAGTTCAAAGGGCAGATACGCAGTATTTT,CASSHGTVQRADTQYF,TRBD1,TRBJ2-3,TRBV7-9,-
TGTGCCAGCAGCCCGGGAGGTGGCACTGAAGCTTTCTTT,CASSPGGGTEAFF,-,TRBJ1-1,TRBV5-6,-
TGCGCCAGCAGCCAAGACTCTGGCGGGGGGGTCCCCAACGGAGAGCAGTTCTTC,CASSQDSGGGVPNGEQFF,TRBD2,TRBJ2-1,TRBV4-1,-
TGTGCCAGCTCTCTTAGCCCAGCGGGCATGTACCAAGAGACCCAGTACTTC,CASSLSPAGMYQETQYF,-,TRBJ2-5,TRBV7-9,-
TGTGCCAGCAGTGTCCTGACTAGCGGGGGAAACAATGAGCAGTTCTTC,CASSVLTSGGNNEQFF,TRBD2,TRBJ2-1,TRBV6-1,few
TGCAGCGTTGAAATTGCAGGGGGAGGAGAAAAACTGTTTTTT,CSVEIAGGGEKLFF,TRBD1,TRBJ1-4,TRBV29-1,-
TGTGCCAGCAGCCCACAGGGGGGGGATGAGCAGTTCTTC,CASSPQGGDEQFF,-,TRBJ2-1,TRBV7-2,-
TGTGCCAGTAGTGGACCGGACAGATATGGCTACACCTTC,CASSGPDRYGYTF,-,TRBJ1-2,TRBV19,-
TGCGCCAGCAGCCCGTTTAATATGCCCTACGAGCAGTACTTC,CASSPFNMPYEQYF,-,TRBJ2-7,TRBV4-1,-
TGTGCCAGCAGCTCGGGACCGGGACAGGCGGCGGACGAGCAGTACTTC,CASSSGPGQAADEQYF,TRBD1,TRBJ2-7,TRBV7-6,-
TGTGCCAGCAGCCTGCACAGGGAGAACACTGAAGCTTTCTTT,CASSLHRENTEAFF,-,TRBJ1-1,TRBV14,-
TGTGCCAGCAGTGAGTTGTGGGCCTCTGGGGCCAACGTCCTGACTTTC,CASSELWASGANVLTF,-,TRBJ2-6,TRBV2,-
TGCAGCGTTGATTACCTTGAGATAGATACGCAGTATTTT,CSVDYLEIDTQYF,-,TRBJ2-3,TRBV29-1,-
TGCAGCGTGGAGGGCCCGGAGATCTCTTTT,CSVEGPEISF,-,TRBJ1-1,TRBV29-1,few
TGTGCCAGCGGCCGCTTGCGGGATACGCAGTATTTT,CASGRLRDTQYF,-,TRBJ2-3,TRBV27,-
TGTGCCAGCAGCTTAGCCGCGGGGCCCCCGGGAGCTTTCTTT,CASSLAAGPPGAFF,-,TRBJ1-1,TRBV7-9,-
TGTGCCAGTAGTATTCAACCGGGACTAGCGGGTTTCTCCTACGAGCAGTACTTC,CASSIQPGLAGFSYEQYF,TRBD2,TRBJ2-7,TRBV19,-
TGTGCCAGCAGTTCTGGGGAGACCCAGTACTTC,CASSSGETQYF,-,TRBJ2-5,TRBV7-9,-
TGTGCCAGCAGCCCCCCGAGGGGGAGCTCCTACGAGCAGTACTTC,CASSPPRGSSYEQYF,-,TRBJ2-7,TRBV7-6,-
TGCAGCGTTGCGAGGCCTGGGGCCAACGTCCTGACTTTC,CSVARPGANVLTF,-,TRBJ2-6,TRBV29-1,-
TGTGCCAGCAGAAAGGAAATCTCCGACCCTGAAGCTTTCTTT,CASRKEISDPEAFF,-,TRBJ1-1,TRBV7-8,-
TGTGCCAGCAAGTTCTTGGGGGGCGCAAGCACAGATACGCAGTATTTT,CASKFLGGASTDTQYF,-,TRBJ2-3,TRBV2,-
TGTGCCAGCAGCCAAGATCAGAGCTTGAACACTGAAGCTTTCTTT,CASSQDQSLNTEAFF,-,TRBJ1-1,TRBV4-2,-
TGCGCCAGCAGCGCGGCTTCCCTGAGCACTGAAGCTTTCTTT,CASSAASLSTEAFF,-,TRBJ1-1,TRBV4-1,-
TGCGCCAGCAGCCAAGTCAGTGGGCACCAGGGAGCTTTCTTT,CASSQVSGHQGAFF,-,TRBJ1-1,TRBV4-1,-
TGTGCTAGTGGAAGCGGACAGAACACAGATACGCAGTATTTT,CASGSGQNTDTQYF,-,TRBJ2-3,TRBV12-5,-
TGCGCCAGCAGCCGAAAGCAGGGGTGGGGTTCACCCCTCCACTTT,CASSRKQGWGSPLHF,-,TRBJ1-6,TRBV4-1,-
TGTGCCAGTAATTTCGATTCCGACAGCTACAATCAGCCCCAGCATTTT,CASNFDSDSYNQPQHF,-,TRBJ1-5,TRBV19,once
TGTGCCAGTACCGCAACTTCGTGGCCCAGGGGCACAGATACGCAGTATTTT,CASTATSWPRGTDTQYF,-,TRBJ2-3,TRBV19,-
TGTGCCAGCAGTGAGTTGGGACAGGGAAAGTCCTACGAGCAGTACTTC,CASSELGQGKSYEQYF,TRBD1,TRBJ2-7,TRBV2,-
TGTGCCAGCAGTTTTGGGCAGACGAACACCGGGGAGCTGTTTTTT,CASSFGQTNTGELFF,-,TRBJ2-2,TRBV27,-
TGTGCCAGCTCACTGTCGGAGGAGGGACTGTTTTTT,CASSLSEEGLFF,-,TRBJ2-2,TRBV18,-